The present entry profiles one T cell receptor beta chain with its context. Trimming took off 1 base at V and 5 bases at J, with 14 bases between the two ends. The CDR3 is 15 residues long. Germline V gene sequence: CDR1 SGHVS, CDR2 FQNEAQ. This specimen comes from a study of T cell changes during pregnancy in multiple sclerosis. Profiling relied on immunoSEQ multiplex PCR, and the TCRdb table lists in-frame clones only, not all of them. The data contain about 71,000 clones, about 92% of them singletons. The gene calls are TRBV7-8 and TRBJ1-1; possibly TRBD1 for D (6 bases). The source of this sequence is a female donor with multiple sclerosis, enrolled in a pregnancy study. The sample in question was peripheral blood, obtained in the third trimester of pregnancy. The CDR3 spells CASSLVDRYLTEAFF. Written as DNA, the CDR3 is TGTGCCAGCAGCTTAGTAGACAGGTATTTAACTGAAGCTTTCTTT.